This is a list of T cell receptor beta chains from one sample in a study of T cell responses to AZD1222 COVID-19 vaccine. This table comes from immunoSEQ multiplex PCR, and its TCRdb copy is limited to in-frame clones, with some not included. Of more than 90,000 clones in the sample, around nine tenths were seen once. The specimen was peripheral blood, collected on day 0 of AZD1222 vaccination. Receptors were obtained from an adult in good health. Each CDR3 is given with its conserved first and last residue. The D gene is left open where the match is weak. Clone size is given for some rows only: seen once, a few or many times, or a class if the clone is expanded.

D gene	V gene	clone size	J gene	CDR3 DNA	CDR3 protein
.	TRBV5-1	.	TRBJ1-2	TGCGCCAGCAGCTTGGGGGACGGATTCTATGGCTACACCTTC	CASSLGDGFYGYTF
.	TRBV2	.	TRBJ2-7	TGTGCCAGCAGTCCGGGACACAGCTCTCTTCACTCCTACGAGCAGTACTTC	CASSPGHSSLHSYEQYF
.	TRBV24-1	.	TRBJ1-1	TGTGCCACCAGTGATTCACAGGACCGAGGGGAAGCTTTCTTT	CATSDSQDRGEAFF
.	TRBV15	.	TRBJ2-5	TGTGCCACCAGCAGGTGGGACCATCGGACCAACCAAGAGACCCAGTACTTC	CATSRWDHRTNQETQYF
.	TRBV5-4	.	TRBJ2-1	TGTGCCAGCAGCTTACTAAAAAACTCAGAGGATGAGCAGTTCTTC	CASSLLKNSEDEQFF
.	TRBV30	.	TRBJ1-1	TGTGCCTGGAGGGAACAGGCCGAAGCTTTCTTT	CAWREQAEAFF
.	TRBV5-6	few	TRBJ1-5	TGTGCCAGCAGCTTGCGTGGTGCAGGCGAGCAGCCCCAGCATTTT	CASSLRGAGEQPQHF
.	TRBV11-3	once	TRBJ2-1	TGTGCCAGCAGCCATGGGTTGGGCAATGAGCAGTTCTTC	CASSHGLGNEQFF
.	TRBV6-2/TRBV6-3	.	TRBJ1-1	TGTGCCAGCAGTTACTCGAGAGCCAACACTGAAGCTTTCTTT	CASSYSRANTEAFF
.	TRBV5-1	.	TRBJ1-6	TGCGCCAGCAGTATGGGCGGGAATTCACCCCTCCACTTT	CASSMGGNSPLHF
TRBD2	TRBV5-1	.	TRBJ2-1	TGCGCCAGCAGCTTAGCGGGGACGAACTCCTACAATGAGCAGTTCTTC	CASSLAGTNSYNEQFF
TRBD1	TRBV7-9	.	TRBJ2-7	TGTGCCAGCAGCTTAGTACAGGGGTTAAGAAACGAGCAGTACTTC	CASSLVQGLRNEQYF
TRBD1	TRBV9	.	TRBJ1-5	TGTGCCAGCAGCGTGGGAAGGGGGCGGAATCAGCCCCAGCATTTT	CASSVGRGRNQPQHF
.	TRBV5-1	.	TRBJ1-1	TGCGCCAGCAGCCCCGGACCGGTGAACACTGAAGCTTTCTTT	CASSPGPVNTEAFF
TRBD2	TRBV27	.	TRBJ2-1	TGTGCCAGCAGTACTCTAGCGGGGGGAACCTACAATGAGCAGTTCTTC	CASSTLAGGTYNEQFF
.	TRBV30	.	TRBJ2-7	TGTGCCTGGGGCGGGGAACGAACCTCCTACGAGCAGTACTTC	CAWGGERTSYEQYF
.	TRBV11-1	once	TRBJ1-1	TGTGCCAGCAGCACTCGCAGTTACACTGAAGCTTTCTTT	CASSTRSYTEAFF
.	TRBV27	.	TRBJ1-2	TGTGCCAGCAGCGACTCGGGTGTCCTAGGCTATGGCTACACCTTC	CASSDSGVLGYGYTF
.	TRBV4-1	.	TRBJ1-4	TGCGCCAGCAGCCAAGTTATCCTTTCCGGGACAAGGGAAAAACTGTTTTTT	CASSQVILSGTREKLFF
.	TRBV7-8	.	TRBJ1-4	TGTGCCAGCAGCCCATACAAGGGCCCGGCTAATGAAAAACTGTTTTTT	CASSPYKGPANEKLFF
TRBD1	TRBV7-9	.	TRBJ1-1	TGTGCCAGCAGTCCCGACAGGGGAGGAACTGAAGCTTTCTTT	CASSPDRGGTEAFF
.	TRBV7-2	.	TRBJ2-2	TGTGCCAGCAGCTTTAACACCGGGGAGCTGTTTTTT	CASSFNTGELFF
.	TRBV5-4	once	TRBJ2-5	TGTGCCAGCAGCTTTCCAGACAGGATAAAGACCCAGTACTTC	CASSFPDRIKTQYF
.	TRBV2	.	TRBJ1-2	TGTGCCAGCAGTGGGGGGGCTCTTGGGACCTATGGCTACACCTTC	CASSGGALGTYGYTF
.	TRBV7-2	.	TRBJ2-7	TGTGCCAGCAGCTTAGCGGTCTCCTCCTACGAGCAGTACTTC	CASSLAVSSYEQYF
TRBD1	TRBV9	.	TRBJ2-2	TGTGCCAGCAGCCCTCGAGGACAGGCCGGGGAGCTGTTTTTT	CASSPRGQAGELFF
.	TRBV5-1	.	TRBJ1-2	TGCGCCAGCAGCTTGGAGCGGGCTTCGCCGGATGGCTACACCTTC	CASSLERASPDGYTF
TRBD2	TRBV24-1	few	TRBJ2-2	TGTGCCACCAGTGACGAGCGGGGGGGCGTCGGGGAGCTGTTTTTT	CATSDERGGVGELFF
TRBD2	TRBV9	.	TRBJ2-3	TGTGCCAGCAGCGGTTTAGCGGGGGGCACAGATACGCAGTATTTT	CASSGLAGGTDTQYF
.	TRBV5-5	.	TRBJ1-2	TGTGCCAGCAGCTTGGTGACAGGTTCCCTTTATGGCTACACCTTC	CASSLVTGSLYGYTF
.	TRBV7-8	.	TRBJ1-2	TGTGCCAGCAGCCGGGCATATGGCTACACCTTC	CASSRAYGYTF
.	TRBV19	.	TRBJ1-2	TGTGCCAGTAGTTCGGACTGGTCCTATGGCTACACCTTC	CASSSDWSYGYTF
TRBD1	TRBV27	.	TRBJ2-7	TGTGCCAGCAGTCGCCCATCTGGGACAGGAAGCTACGAGCAGTACTTC	CASSRPSGTGSYEQYF
.	TRBV19	.	TRBJ1-5	TGTGCCAGTAGCGGGGAGGTTCAGCCCCAGCATTTT	CASSGEVQPQHF
.	TRBV19	once	TRBJ2-5	TGTGCCAGTAACAGCCGGGCATACCAAGAGACCCAGTACTTC	CASNSRAYQETQYF
.	TRBV7-2	.	TRBJ1-6	TGTGCCAGCAGCACACAAGGCAATTCACCCCTCCACTTT	CASSTQGNSPLHF
.	TRBV5-1	.	TRBJ1-5	TGCGCCAGCAGCTTGGTCCCGGATCAGCCCCAGCATTTT	CASSLVPDQPQHF
.	TRBV3-1/TRBV3-2	.	TRBJ1-6	TGTGCCAGCAGCCAAGAAATCGGCCCAGGGTCACCCCTCCACTTT	CASSQEIGPGSPLHF
.	TRBV6-5	.	TRBJ1-1	TGTGCCAGCAGTTACAGCCAAGTTGAAGCTTTCTTT	CASSYSQVEAFF
.	TRBV4-1	.	TRBJ1-2	TGCGCCAGCAGCCAAGGATCCGGAGGGTATGGCTACACCTTC	CASSQGSGGYGYTF
.	TRBV2	.	TRBJ2-1	TGTGCCAGCAGTGGCGCGCCCTGGGTGGGGTTCTTC	CASSGAPWVGFF
TRBD2	TRBV3-1/TRBV3-2	.	TRBJ2-3	TGTGCCAGCAGCCGGAGCGGGGATCCAGATACGCAGTATTTT	CASSRSGDPDTQYF
TRBD1	TRBV28	.	TRBJ1-5	TGTGCCAGCAACTACAGGGGTTCGGGGCAGCCCCAGCATTTT	CASNYRGSGQPQHF
.	TRBV7-2	.	TRBJ1-6	TGTGCCAGCAGCTTAGTGGGGGGGTCCTATAATTCACCCCTCCACTTT	CASSLVGGSYNSPLHF
.	TRBV30	.	TRBJ1-4	TGTGCCTGGAGTGTCGATCCCGGGGAAAAACTGTTTTTT	CAWSVDPGEKLFF
TRBD1	TRBV10-2	.	TRBJ1-2	TGCGCCAGCAGTGCATCCAGGACAGGCGACAACTATGGCTACACCTTC	CASSASRTGDNYGYTF
TRBD1	TRBV11-2	.	TRBJ1-2	TGTGCCAGCAGCTTAGCGAGACAGGGAACATATGGCTACACCTTC	CASSLARQGTYGYTF
.	TRBV18	.	TRBJ2-1	TGTGCCAGCTCCTGGGGGGCCCTTTCGGATGAGCAGTTCTTC	CASSWGALSDEQFF